This T cell receptor beta chain originates from a study of control samples from healthy donors and cancer patients. V shed 4 bases and J shed 8 bases, with 14 bases lying between them. The CDR3 is 13 residues long. Germline V CDR1 and CDR2: MNHEY, SVGEGT. TCRdb keeps only in-frame clones here, not all; method: immunoSEQ multiplex PCR. The sample shows over 80,000 clones, 75% to 85% of them seen only once. The clonotype comes from a woman aged 25 to 45 in good health. The chain carries TRBV6-2 or TRBV6-3 and TRBJ1-1; D gene ambiguous. Sequencing was performed on blood. CDR3 sequence: CASSFPKSQEAFF. CDR3 coding DNA: TGTGCCAGCAGTTTCCCGAAGTCGCAGGAAGCTTTCTTT.